The 21 T cell receptor beta chains given below trace back to one sample, sequenced in a study of T cell responses to AZD1222 COVID-19 vaccine. Profiling relied on immunoSEQ multiplex PCR, and the TCRdb table lists in-frame clones only, not all of them. The table records about 99,000 clones, 75% to 95% of them present only once. The sample consisted of peripheral blood, taken on day 0 of AZD1222 vaccination. The receptors derive from an adult in good health.

The chain employs TRBV4-2 and TRBJ2-7; possible D gene TRBD1, 5 bases. The CDR3 totals 13 residues. V lost 0 bases to trimming and J lost 10 bases, with 13 bases between them. Germline CDR1 LGHNA, CDR2 YNFKEQ. DNA of the CDR3: TGTGCCAGCAGCCAAGAAGTTCCAGGGCTACAGTACTTC. Protein: CASSQEVPGLQYF.

This chain connects TRBV14 to TRBJ2-2; no firm D call. Per germline, CDR1 SGHDN and CDR2 FVKESK. Trimming cost V 4 bases and J 1 base, with 16 bases left between them. This CDR3 is built from 17 residues. CDR3 nucleotides: TGTGCCAGCAGCCGCACATATAACCCGAAGAACACCGGGGAGCTGTTTTTT. Translation: CASSRTYNPKNTGELFF.

This chain joins TRBV24-1 and TRBJ1-5; D perhaps matches TRBD1 (5 bases). Germline V CDR1 and CDR2: KGHDR, SFDVKD. The V and J ends lost 5 bases and 4 bases respectively, with 8 bases between them. CDR3 size: 13 residues. In nucleotides, the CDR3 is TGTGCCACCAGTGCAGGGCCTAATCAGCCCCAGCATTTT. Translating gives CATSAGPNQPQHF.

The rearrangement uses TRBV15 and TRBJ2-1; D not certain. V lost 8 bases to trimming and J lost 2 bases, with 4 bases between them. The CDR3 loop spans 11 amino acids. The V gene's germline CDR1 is LNHNV and CDR2 YYDKDF (reference sequence). CDR3 amino acids: CATGAYNEQFF. CDR3 nucleotide sequence: TGTGCCACCGGGGCCTACAATGAGCAGTTCTTC.

V gene TRBV27 combines with J gene TRBJ2-6, with D tentatively TRBD1 or TRBD2 (5 bases each). The CDR3 sequence is 18 residues long. The V end was cut by 4 bases, the J end by 0 bases, with 16 bases between. CDR1 is MNHEY and CDR2 is SMNVEV in the germline V gene (reference sequence). CDR3 loop: CASSSPGTAFSGANVLTF. The CDR3 nucleotides are TGTGCCAGCAGTTCCCCCGGGACGGCATTCTCTGGGGCCAACGTCCTGACTTTC.

V gene TRBV28 combines with J gene TRBJ1-5; 12 positions match TRBD1. V gave up 7 bases and J gave up 1 base; unmatched junction bases: 8. Germline values: CDR1 MDHEN, CDR2 SYDVKM. The CDR3 is made up of 17 amino acids. In DNA, the CDR3 is TGTGCCAGCATTACGGGACAGGGGGCAGGGAGCAATCAGCCCCAGCATTTT. It yields the protein CASITGQGAGSNQPQHF.

This CDR3 is CASSQDIRWAGGKNTGELFF. The DNA for the CDR3 is TGTGCCAGCAGCCAAGATATTAGGTGGGCAGGGGGCAAGAACACCGGGGAGCTGTTTTTT. This rearrangement joins TRBV3-1 (or the pseudogene TRBV3-2) to TRBJ2-2; 8 bases fit TRBD1. CDR3 length: 20 amino acids. Germline values: CDR1 LGHDT, CDR2 YNNKEL (reference sequence). With 0 bases clipped from V and 1 base from J, the junction kept 13 bases outside the gene matches.

The chain carries TRBV7-3 and TRBJ2-3; D is possibly TRBD1 (7 bases). CDR1 SGHTA and CDR2 FQGTGA come from the germline V gene. Trimming stripped 5 bases from V and 1 base from J, with 13 bases between. The CDR3 is 15 amino acids. The CDR3 region is CASSQGGTGTDTQYF. The CDR3 DNA is TGTGCCAGCAGCCAGGGGGGAACTGGCACAGATACGCAGTATTTT.

V usage is TRBV30 and J usage is TRBJ1-1; 9 nucleotides line up with TRBD1. The CDR3 sequence is 18 residues long. V shed 4 bases and J 2 bases; nucleotides not matched to a gene: 17. The V gene's germline CDR1 is GTSNPN and CDR2 SVGIG (reference sequence). The CDR3 reads CAWTGVGSFTGGNTEAFF. The CDR3 DNA reads TGTGCCTGGACGGGGGTGGGTTCCTTTACAGGGGGCAACACTGAAGCTTTCTTT.

In its sample, this clone was seen a few times. The rearrangement joins TRBV19 to TRBJ2-7; 8 bases agree with TRBD1. J lost 5 bases, V lost 4 bases, and 13 bases had no gene match. Germline CDR1 LNHDA, CDR2 SQIVND (reference sequence). There are 16 residues in the CDR3. CDR3 sequence: CASSRTRTGWKDEQYF. The CDR3 DNA follows: TGTGCCAGTAGTAGAACTAGGACAGGGTGGAAAGACGAGCAGTACTTC.

The J gene is TRBJ2-7, the V gene TRBV28; D assignment may be TRBD1 or TRBD2 (5 bases each). V lost 6 bases to trimming and J lost 2 bases, with 14 bases between them. The CDR3 is made up of 14 amino acids. Germline V lookup: CDR1 MDHEN, CDR2 SYDVKM. The CDR3 loop is CASSGTRTTYEQYF. The CDR3 coding sequence is TGTGCCAGCAGCGGGACCAGAACTACCTACGAGCAGTACTTC.

The sample holds one count of this clone. This rearrangement joins TRBV19 to TRBJ1-4, with D tentatively TRBD1 (6 bases). This CDR3 has 14 residues. Trimming pared 8 bases from V and 0 bases from J, leaving 10 bases between. Germline CDR1 reads LNHDA; CDR2 reads SQIVND (reference sequence). The CDR3 protein is CASGPGATNEKLFF. The CDR3 nucleotides are TGTGCCAGTGGACCAGGGGCAACTAATGAAAAACTGTTTTTT.

The chain carries TRBV7-6 and TRBJ1-2; maybe TRBD1 (5 bases). Germline V lookup: CDR1 SGHVS, CDR2 FNYEAQ. This CDR3 spans 11 amino acids. V shed 7 bases and J shed 7 bases, with 10 bases lying between them. The DNA of the CDR3 is TGTGCCAGCAACCTAGGGGTTGGCTACACCTTC. It specifies CASNLGVGYTF.

The chain uses TRBV24-1 and TRBJ2-7, with TRBD2 matching over 8 bases. The CDR3 has 15 amino acids. V trimming: 5 bases; J trimming: 1 base; junction bases outside the gene matches: 6. The germline V gene encodes CDR1 KGHDR and CDR2 SFDVKD. CDR3 sequence: CATSAGGTSSYEQYF. The DNA of the CDR3 is TGTGCCACCAGTGCCGGCGGGACTAGTTCCTACGAGCAGTACTTC.

The chain couples TRBV27 to TRBJ1-5, with D unresolved. Germline V gene sequence: CDR1 MNHEY, CDR2 SMNVEV (reference sequence). The CDR3 loop spans 12 amino acids. Trimming pared 6 bases from V and 3 bases from J, leaving 6 bases between. CDR3 protein: CASSGNNQPQHF. CDR3 bases: TGTGCCAGCAGCGGAAACAATCAGCCCCAGCATTTT.

This clone was found once. As DNA, the CDR3 is TGTGCCAGCAGCCAATTTCTTGCAGGCATCTCTGGGGCCAACGTCCTGACTTTC. Its translation: CASSQFLAGISGANVLTF. V usage is TRBV3-1 (or the pseudogene TRBV3-2) and J usage is TRBJ2-6; D gene uncertain. The CDR3 is 18 residues long. Germline CDR1 is LGHDT and CDR2 is YNNKEL (reference sequence). V was clipped by 2 bases and J by 0 bases, with 14 bases between them.

V and J are TRBV19 and TRBJ2-7, with 8 bases matching TRBD1. Germline V gives CDR1 LNHDA, CDR2 SQIVND (reference sequence). CDR3 length equals 14 residues. Losses at the gene ends were 5 bases for V and 4 bases for J; bases not matched to a gene: 7. CDR3 region: CASSPLTGEYEQYF. DNA of the CDR3: TGTGCCAGTAGTCCCCTGACAGGGGAATACGAGCAGTACTTC.

J is TRBJ1-1 and V is TRBV29-1, with no clear D. The germline V and J ends were trimmed by 7 bases and 8 bases, with 17 bases remaining between them. The length of the CDR3 is 12 residues. The V gene's germline CDR1 is SQVTM and CDR2 ANQGSEA. The CDR3 loop reads CSAVGWGAEAFF. The CDR3 nucleotides read TGCAGCGCAGTAGGTTGGGGAGCAGAAGCTTTCTTT.

This clone was observed a single time. V and J are TRBV7-2 and TRBJ2-7; no reliable D call. V gave up 4 bases and J gave up 4 bases, with 14 bases separating them. This CDR3 region has 14 residues. The germline gives CDR1 SGHTA, CDR2 FQGNSA. The CDR3 DNA is TGTGCCAGCAGCTCCGACCCCCGAAGTTACGAGCAGTACTTC. Translation: CASSSDPRSYEQYF.

The J gene is TRBJ2-7, the V gene TRBV11-2; D is ambiguous. The CDR3 has 16 residues. Between the trimmed V and J ends, which lost 5 bases and 0 bases, there was a span of 17 bases. Germline values: CDR1 SGHAT, CDR2 FQNNGV. The CDR3 DNA reads TGTGCCAGCAGCCCAACAAGGACGCCGAGCTCCTACGAGCAGTACTTC. The encoded protein is CASSPTRTPSSYEQYF.

The DNA of the CDR3 is TGTGCCAGCTCACCCACCGGGACAGGGGAAACTGAAGCTTTCTTT. Protein sequence: CASSPTGTGETEAFF. J is TRBJ1-1 and V is TRBV18; TRBD1 matches at 10 bases. The germline V gene has CDR1 KGHSH and CDR2 LQKENI. The junction had 6 bases not matched to a gene; V was cut back by 3 bases and J by 5 bases. This CDR3 is 15 amino acids long.